Listed below are T cell receptor beta chains from one sample, sequenced in a study of quantifying T cell responses using KT2 cells. MiXCR was run by TCRdb on the UMI-ligation and nested PCR reads, yielding one entry per CDR3 protein. The sample consists of roughly 51,000 distinct CDR3 sequences, over 9% of them appearing once. The specimen sequenced was PBMCs spiked with cells of the T cell clone KT2. These receptors all stem from a human donor. CDR3s leave out the opening cysteine and the closing phenylalanine or tryptophan. The order of the fields is J gene, V gene, CDR3 protein.

TRBJ1-6,TRBV6-6,ASSYAGQGWGSPLH
TRBJ2-1,TRBV20-1,SARGSGTEGLYNEQF
TRBJ1-2,TRBV12-3/TRBV12-4,ASSFEGANYGYT
TRBJ1-1,TRBV10-3,AIGRENTEAF
TRBJ1-3,TRBV7-9,ASSLGSLGRSGNTIY
TRBJ2-1,TRBV18,ASSPDPVRIHEQF
TRBJ1-6,TRBV7-2,ASRPDRGFSPLH
TRBJ1-5,TRBV6-4,ASSDGIHQPQH
TRBJ2-1,TRBV6-2/TRBV6-3,ASSYRANVGNEQF
TRBJ1-1,TRBV14,ASSQGLGRPLGTEAF
TRBJ1-5,TRBV12-3/TRBV12-4,ASSFTSRVAQH
TRBJ2-7,TRBV5-5,ASILRLAGDEQY
TRBJ2-3,TRBV2,ASARTSGSTDTQY
TRBJ2-5,TRBV4-1,ASSQLGGAQETQY
TRBJ1-4,TRBV4-3,ASSQDLRVVATNEKLF
TRBJ2-5,TRBV11-2,ASSFRTSQETQY
TRBJ1-2,TRBV5-1,ASSWGRRASPGYT
TRBJ2-3,TRBV7-7,ASSSSGSTDTQY
TRBJ1-5,TRBV3-1,ASSQDGGKYSNQPQH
TRBJ1-2,TRBV2,ASSPTGTGKYGYN
TRBJ1-2,TRBV12-3/TRBV12-4,ASSPGDSYGYT
TRBJ2-1,TRBV20-1,NGRTSYNEQF
TRBJ1-2,TRBV2,ASSDRGQGGGYN
TRBJ2-7,TRBV11-1,ASSLARTGLFEQY
TRBJ2-3,TRBV27,ASSWGGDTQY
TRBJ1-5,TRBV4-1,ASSQVFRTQPQH
TRBJ1-6,TRBV6-6,ASSYSGQGGNSPLH
TRBJ2-3,TRBV6-1,ASSLDAADTQY
TRBJ1-1,TRBV10-2,ASSEIPETEAF
TRBJ2-3,TRBV15,ATSRTSGRTPVTQY
TRBJ1-2,TRBV12-3/TRBV12-4,ASSQRAASGYT
TRBJ1-6,TRBV7-8,ASSFGVSNSPLH
TRBJ2-5,TRBV9,ASSPSGTPQETQY
TRBJ1-1,TRBV4-1,ASSQTLDRDAF
TRBJ2-1,TRBV3-1,ASSLRSGSSYNEQF
TRBJ2-4,TRBV6-1,ASSEEDGGGRNIQY
TRBJ2-1,TRBV7-2,ASSLDALAGPVGYNEQF
TRBJ1-1,TRBV10-3,AISNDQTYRAF
TRBJ1-6,TRBV20-1,SAKDSRGNSPLH
TRBJ1-2,TRBV6-5,ASSYGHRTGDHGYT
TRBJ1-2,TRBV12-3/TRBV12-4,ASSHSAGHFYGYT
TRBJ2-7,TRBV28,ASSSGTGEQY
TRBJ2-1,TRBV6-5,ASSYGGGGALEF